The 26 T cell receptor beta chains presented below share a single source sample, sequenced in a study of T cells after yellow fever vaccination. Via MiXCR, TCRdb re-called the 5' RACE reads, giving one row per CDR3 protein. This table holds 200,000 to 250,000 distinct CDR3 sequences, less than 3.5% found once. The specimen was CD4+ T cells sorted from PBMCs, collected 10 days after the yellow fever booster vaccination. The receptor set was obtained from a man aged 18 to 29 who received the YFV17D yellow fever vaccine.

The table lists this clonotype with a few counts. V usage is TRBV6-2 or TRBV6-3 and J usage is TRBJ1-4; D not certain. The CDR3 extends over 14 amino acids. V was pared by 6 bases and J by 0 bases, with 8 bases between. The germline V gene encodes CDR1 MNHEY and CDR2 SVGEGT. The CDR3 protein is CASRDGATNEKLFF. The CDR3, as DNA: TGTGCCAGCAGGGACGGCGCAACTAATGAAAAACTGTTTTTT.

Many counts were recorded for this clonotype. The V gene is TRBV6-5, the J gene TRBJ1-3; D uncertain. Trimming left V 6 bases short and J 2 bases short, with 14 bases between. The CDR3 has 15 amino acids. Per germline, CDR1 MNHEY and CDR2 SVGAGI. In DNA form, the CDR3 reads TGTGCCAGCAGACCCACGGACGGGGCTGGAAACACCATATATTTT. Its protein is CASRPTDGAGNTIYF.

This chain links TRBV4-1 with TRBJ2-6; D is possibly TRBD1 (5 bases). The V end lost 6 bases, the J end lost 4 bases, and 16 bases lay between the germline ends. The V gene's germline CDR1 is MGHRA and CDR2 YSYEKL. This CDR3 comprises 16 residues. CDR3 loop: CASSRAEGAGANVLTF. DNA of the CDR3: TGCGCCAGCAGTCGTGCGGAAGGGGCAGGGGCCAACGTCCTGACTTTC.

The sample holds many counts of this clonotype. The V and J genes are TRBV20-1 and TRBJ1-2, with 7 positions matching TRBD1. Per germline, CDR1 DFQATT and CDR2 SNEGSKA (reference sequence). The CDR3 runs to 17 residues. V lost 3 bases to trimming and J lost 3 bases; unmatched junction nucleotides: 16. CDR3 amino acids: CSASLNGQARDHYGYTF. CDR3 coding DNA: TGCAGTGCTAGCCTAAATGGACAGGCCCGAGACCACTATGGCTACACCTTC.

The sample holds a few counts of this clonotype. The chain couples TRBV4-1 to TRBJ1-5, with TRBD1 matching 7 bases. Germline loops: CDR1 MGHRA, CDR2 YSYEKL. CDR3 length equals 16 residues. Losses at the gene ends were 1 base for V and 8 bases for J; bases not matched to a gene: 11. The CDR3 region is CASSQAKGQDYEPQHF. CDR3 DNA: TGCGCCAGCAGCCAAGCGAAAGGACAGGACTACGAGCCCCAGCATTTT.

This clonotype was seen many times. The gene calls are TRBV7-3 and TRBJ2-1; TRBD1 aligns across 8 bases. J gave up 8 bases and V 5 bases, and 2 bases lay outside the gene matches. CDR3 length equals 12 residues. The V gene's germline CDR1 is SGHTA and CDR2 FQGTGA. In DNA form, the CDR3 reads TGTGCCAGCAGCCGGACAGGGTATGAGCAGTTCTTC. Translated, it gives CASSRTGYEQFF. Looking up the rest from reference TRBV7-3 and TRBJ2-1 gives the full variable domain: GAGVSQTPSNKVTEKGKYVELRCDPISGHTALYWYRQSLGQGPEFLIYFQGTGAADDSGLPNDRFFAVRPEGSVSTLKIQRTERGDSAVYLCASSRTGYEQFFGPGTRLTVL.

This clonotype has more than one count but fewer than ten. This chain joins TRBV10-3 and TRBJ2-5; 9 bases line up with TRBD2. In germline, CDR1 is ENHRY, CDR2 SYGVKD. Trimming cost V 10 bases and J 5 bases; bases outside gene matches: 5. CDR3 size: 12 residues. CDR3 DNA: TGTGCCAATAGCGGGGGCGGCGAGACCCAGTACTTC. As protein: CANSGGGETQYF.

This clonotype was counted between two and nine times. This rearrangement joins TRBV12-3 or TRBV12-4 to TRBJ2-1; a possible D gene is TRBD2 (5 bases). This CDR3 is 15 amino acids long. The ends were cut back, 4 bases at V and 4 bases at J, with 14 bases in the middle. CDR3: CASSSGPDSYNEQFF. CDR3 coding DNA: TGTGCCAGCAGTTCCGGCCCGGACTCTTACAATGAGCAGTTCTTC.

This clonotype was seen repeatedly, ten times or more. The gene calls are TRBV29-1 and TRBJ1-5; 7 positions agree with TRBD1. In germline, CDR1 is SQVTM, CDR2 ANQGSEA. V shed 7 bases and J 5 bases; nucleotides not matched to a gene: 5. The CDR3 extends over 12 amino acids. In nucleotides, the CDR3 is TGCAGCGCCGCGGGGACAGATCAGCCCCAGCATTTT. Translating gives CSAAGTDQPQHF.

This clonotype was observed at least ten times. This sequence joins TRBV7-8 and TRBJ1-5; TRBD1 matches at 9 bases. The CDR3 spans 14 residues. Per germline, CDR1 SGHVS and CDR2 FQNEAQ. J lost 4 bases, V lost 5 bases, and 3 bases had no gene match. The CDR3 region has the DNA TGTGCCAGCAGCACAGACAGGGGGAATCAGCCCCAGCATTTT. Protein: CASSTDRGNQPQHF.

The chain couples TRBV20-1 to TRBJ2-3, with 7 positions matching TRBD1. Germline CDR1 is DFQATT and CDR2 is SNEGSKA (reference sequence). This CDR3 has 14 amino acids. V lost 6 bases, J lost 0 bases, and 6 bases stayed unmatched. The DNA for the CDR3 is TGCAGTGCGGGGACAGAAACGAGCACAGATACGCAGTATTTT. Residues: CSAGTETSTDTQYF.

In this sample, this clonotype turned up many times. V gene TRBV10-3 combines with J gene TRBJ2-7, with a possible D match to TRBD1 (6 bases). The CDR3 totals 12 residues. Germline lookup yields CDR1 ENHRY and CDR2 SYGVKD. V dropped 6 bases and J dropped 3 bases, with 9 bases sitting between them. As DNA, the CDR3 is TGTGCCATCAGGGAGGACAGCTACGAGCAGTACTTC. This gives the protein CAIREDSYEQYF.

This clonotype was found a few times. The V and J genes are TRBV10-2 and TRBJ2-1; no clear D gene. CDR3 length: 15 residues. Germline V gene data show CDR1 as WSHSY and CDR2 as SAAADI. V shed 10 bases and J shed 2 bases, with 18 bases lying between them. CDR3 amino acids: CATQSPHTTYNEQFF. CDR3 in DNA: TGCGCCACCCAGTCCCCTCACACCACCTACAATGAGCAGTTCTTC.

Ten or more counts support this clonotype. The chain joins TRBV12-3 or TRBV12-4 to TRBJ2-3; D is possibly TRBD2 (5 bases). Trimming pared 5 bases from V and 6 bases from J, leaving 9 bases between. The CDR3 totals 12 residues. CDR3 in DNA: TGTGCCAGCAGTGAGAGGGCCGATACGCAGTATTTT. Amino acids: CASSERADTQYF.

This clonotype was seen ten or more times. The rearrangement joins TRBV6-6 to TRBJ2-3; D is perhaps TRBD2 (5 bases). The CDR3 runs to 16 residues. Germline values: CDR1 MNHNY, CDR2 SVGAGI (reference sequence). V was pared by 2 bases and J by 4 bases, with 16 bases between. The CDR3 region is CASSYPQRARADTQYF. The CDR3 coding sequence is TGTGCCAGCAGTTACCCCCAGAGGGCCCGGGCAGATACGCAGTATTTT.

V is TRBV4-2 and J is TRBJ2-3; no firm D call. CDR1 and CDR2 from the germline V gene are LGHNA and YNFKEQ. V was trimmed by 0 bases and J by 7 bases, leaving 8 bases between them. This CDR3 is 13 amino acids long. The DNA for the CDR3 is TGTGCCAGCAGCCAAGATCCCGGGTATACGCAGTATTTT. Amino acid sequence: CASSQDPGYTQYF.

The chain couples TRBV6-5 to TRBJ1-1, with 7 bases that match TRBD1. V dropped 6 bases and J dropped 0; count of bases not matched to a gene: 4. Germline lookup yields CDR1 MNHEY and CDR2 SVGAGI. This CDR3 spans 14 amino acids. As DNA, the CDR3 is TGTGCCAGCAGGGGACAGCGGGTGAACACTGAAGCTTTCTTT. Its translation is CASRGQRVNTEAFF.

This chain links TRBV20-1 with TRBJ2-5; a possible D gene is TRBD2 (7 bases). Germline V CDR1 and CDR2: DFQATT, SNEGSKA (reference sequence). Between the trimmed V and J ends, which lost 4 bases and 4 bases, there was a span of 16 bases. The CDR3 spans 14 residues. The DNA of the CDR3 is TGCAGTGCTACCCAAGGCGGGGGCGGAGAGACCCAGTACTTC. Protein sequence: CSATQGGGGETQYF.

This clonotype was counted only a few times. The chain recombines TRBV4-3 with TRBJ1-3; D ambiguous. CDR3 length: 14 residues. The germline gives CDR1 LGHNA, CDR2 YSLEER. Trimming cost V 0 bases and J 1 base, with 4 bases left between them. This chain's CDR3 is CASSQENSGNTIYF. For the CDR3, the DNA is TGCGCCAGCAGCCAAGAAAATTCTGGAAACACCATATATTTT.

This clonotype was seen more than once but under ten times. This rearrangement joins TRBV15 to TRBJ1-2; D may be TRBD1 (6 bases). Between the trimmed V and J ends, which lost 3 bases and 8 bases, there was a span of 13 bases. This CDR3 has 13 residues. From germline, CDR1 is LNHNV and CDR2 YYDKDF (reference sequence). CDR3 DNA sequence: TGTGCCACCAGCAGGGGGGCCCTGGAGGGCTACACCTTC. It specifies CATSRGALEGYTF.

This clonotype was seen more than once but under ten times. The chain couples TRBV2 to TRBJ2-5; D may be TRBD1 (6 bases). Germline CDR1 reads SNHLY; CDR2 reads FYNNEI. V lost 7 bases and J 7 bases, leaving 13 bases between the germline ends. The CDR3 is made up of 12 amino acids. The CDR3 DNA sequence: TGTGCCAGCATTCGCTCCAGGGGGACCCAGTACTTC. Translated: CASIRSRGTQYF.

This clonotype was found a few times. The chain carries TRBV28 and TRBJ2-3; D is tentatively TRBD1 or TRBD2 (5 bases each). Germline assignment: CDR1 MDHEN and CDR2 SYDVKM. Deletions cut 5 bases from V and 8 bases from J, with 17 bases between. The CDR3 covers 14 residues. The DNA of the CDR3 is TGTGCCAGCAGTGCCGGGACGGCCTTCGGTACGCAGTATTTT. It specifies CASSAGTAFGTQYF.

Notes on this clonotype: This may arise from a read error, as a much more abundant clone is one base away. The chain carries TRBV3-1 and TRBJ1-4; D gene unclear. The germline V gene has CDR1 LGHDT and CDR2 YNNKEL (reference sequence). CDR3 length: 12 residues. V was trimmed by 2 bases and J by 8 bases, leaving 6 bases between them. CDR3 in DNA: TGTGCCAGCAGCCAACTGGGGGAAAAACTGTTTTTT. Amino acid sequence: CASSQLGEKLFF.

This clonotype showed up many times. The V and J genes are TRBV5-1 and TRBJ2-2; no clear D. CDR1 and CDR2 (germline): SGHRS, YFSETQ. V was clipped by 3 bases and J by 7 bases, with 13 bases between them. The CDR3 runs to 14 residues. The CDR3 bases are TGCGCCAGCAGCTCCATATTGAAGGGCGGGGAGCTGTTTTTT. Its translation: CASSSILKGGELFF.

This clonotype was counted between two and nine times. This chain connects TRBV4-1 to TRBJ2-2, with D maybe TRBD2 (6 bases). Germline CDR1 reads MGHRA; CDR2 reads YSYEKL. The V end was cut by 4 bases, the J end by 0 bases, with 12 bases between. There are 16 residues in the CDR3. The CDR3 is CASSRVGGSNTGELFF. The CDR3 DNA is TGCGCCAGCAGCCGAGTGGGGGGATCGAACACCGGGGAGCTGTTTTTT.

This clonotype occurred many times. The chain joins TRBV6-2 or TRBV6-3 to TRBJ2-7, with 7 bases that match TRBD1. Unmatched junction bases numbered 7, after V lost 5 bases and J lost 3 bases. CDR1 MNHEY and CDR2 SVGEGT come from the germline V gene. The CDR3 has 14 amino acids. The CDR3: CASSVQGVDYEQYF. The CDR3 region has the DNA TGTGCCAGCAGTGTCCAGGGGGTAGACTACGAGCAGTACTTC.